This T cell receptor (beta chain) is drawn from a study of post-analysis software for immune sequencing data. Study-level information: The disease courses spanned relapsing-remitting, secondary progressive and progressive-relapsing forms of multiple sclerosis.

The CDR3 covers 18 residues. The V gene's germline CDR1 is DFQATT and CDR2 SNEGSKA (reference sequence). Trimming cost V 4 bases and J 6 bases; bases outside gene matches: 21. The study's findings and limits: Significantly lower normalized Chao1 diversity was seen in multiple sclerosis patients than in controls. Relative to controls, patients had 5 or 6 TRBV segments at higher frequency, with TRBV5-6, TRBV5-1 and TRBV20-1 among these. Strong co-clustering by F measure was evident for samples that had been prepared in the same batch.

Comment on this clonotype: Its specificity is not known.

The library was made from cDNA and included unique molecular identifiers. The T cell input of about 1 to 10 million gave approximately 460,000 cDNA molecules. TCRdb re-derived calls from the PCR reads in MiXCR, one entry per CDR3 protein. Of approximately 570,000 distinct CDR3 sequences listed, roughly 47% were seen once; the top ten hold about 1.8%. The chain combines TRBV20-1 with TRBJ2-1; TRBD2 agrees at 7 bases. The clonotype was recovered from a girl aged 5-17 years with multiple sclerosis. Sample: blood. The CDR3 sequence: CSAKGGALKRGIGNEQFF. In nucleotides, the CDR3 is TGCAGTGCTAAAGGTGGGGCCCTAAAGCGGGGAATCGGCAATGAGCAGTTCTTC.